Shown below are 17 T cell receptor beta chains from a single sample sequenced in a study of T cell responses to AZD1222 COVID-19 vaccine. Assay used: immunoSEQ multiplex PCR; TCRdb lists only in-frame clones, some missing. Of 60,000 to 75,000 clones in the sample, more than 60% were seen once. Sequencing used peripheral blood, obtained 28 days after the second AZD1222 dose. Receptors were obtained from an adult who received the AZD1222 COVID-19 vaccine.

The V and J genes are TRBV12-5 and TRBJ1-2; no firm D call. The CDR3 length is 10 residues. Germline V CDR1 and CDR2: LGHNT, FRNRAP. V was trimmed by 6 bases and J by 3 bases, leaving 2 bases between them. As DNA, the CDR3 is TGTGCTAGTGGGGACTATGGCTACACCTTC. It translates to CASGDYGYTF.

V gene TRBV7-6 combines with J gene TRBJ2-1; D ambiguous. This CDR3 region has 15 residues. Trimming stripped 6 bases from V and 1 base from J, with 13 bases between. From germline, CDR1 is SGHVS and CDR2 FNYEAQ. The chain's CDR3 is CASSSGSYSYNEQFF. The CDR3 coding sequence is TGTGCCAGCAGTTCTGGGTCTTATTCCTACAATGAGCAGTTCTTC.

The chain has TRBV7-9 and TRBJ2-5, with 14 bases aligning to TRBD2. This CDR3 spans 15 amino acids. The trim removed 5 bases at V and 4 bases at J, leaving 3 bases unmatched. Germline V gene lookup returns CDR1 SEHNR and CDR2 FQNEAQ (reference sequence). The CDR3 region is CASSRLAGGRETQYF. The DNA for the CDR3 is TGTGCCAGCAGCCGACTAGCGGGGGGGAGAGAGACCCAGTACTTC.

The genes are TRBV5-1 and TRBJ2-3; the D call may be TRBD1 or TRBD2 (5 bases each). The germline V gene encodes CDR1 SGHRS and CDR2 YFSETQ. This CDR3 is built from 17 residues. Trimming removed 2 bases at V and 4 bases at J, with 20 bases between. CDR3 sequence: CASSFGNSGATPDTQYF. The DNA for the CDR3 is TGCGCCAGCAGCTTTGGTAATTCCGGGGCAACTCCAGATACGCAGTATTTT.

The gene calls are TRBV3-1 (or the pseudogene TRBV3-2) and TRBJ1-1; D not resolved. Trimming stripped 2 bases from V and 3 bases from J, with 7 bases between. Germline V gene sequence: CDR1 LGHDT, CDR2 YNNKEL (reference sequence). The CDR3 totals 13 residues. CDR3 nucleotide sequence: TGTGCCAGCAGCCAACTCTTCGACACTGAAGCTTTCTTT. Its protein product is CASSQLFDTEAFF.

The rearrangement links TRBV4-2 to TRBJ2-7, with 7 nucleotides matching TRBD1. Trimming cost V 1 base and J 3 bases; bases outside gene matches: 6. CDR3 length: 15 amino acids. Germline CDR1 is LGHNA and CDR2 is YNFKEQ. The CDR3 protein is CASSQAVTGLYEQYF. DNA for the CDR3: TGTGCCAGCAGCCAAGCGGTGACAGGGCTCTACGAGCAGTACTTC.

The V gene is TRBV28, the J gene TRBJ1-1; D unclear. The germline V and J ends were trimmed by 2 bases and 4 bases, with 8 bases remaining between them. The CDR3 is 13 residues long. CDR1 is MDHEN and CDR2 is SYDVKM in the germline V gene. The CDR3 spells CASSLIQVTEAFF. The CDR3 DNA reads TGTGCCAGCAGTTTAATTCAGGTCACTGAAGCTTTCTTT.

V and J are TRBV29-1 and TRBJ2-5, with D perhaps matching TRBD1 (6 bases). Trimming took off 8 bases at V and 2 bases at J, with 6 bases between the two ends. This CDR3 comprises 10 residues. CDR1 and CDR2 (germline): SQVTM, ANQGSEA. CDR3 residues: CSTGQETQYF. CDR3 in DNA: TGCAGCACAGGGCAAGAGACCCAGTACTTC.

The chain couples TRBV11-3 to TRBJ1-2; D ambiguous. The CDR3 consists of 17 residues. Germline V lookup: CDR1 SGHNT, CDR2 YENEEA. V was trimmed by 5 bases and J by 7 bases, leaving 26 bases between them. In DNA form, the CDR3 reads TGTGCCAGCAGCGGCATCGGAGGGTCATCCGAACGGGGTGGCTACACCTTC. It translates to CASSGIGGSSERGGYTF. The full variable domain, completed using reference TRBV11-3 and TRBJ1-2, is EAGVVQSPRYKIIEKKQPVAFWCNPISGHNTLYWYLQNLGQGPELLIRYENEEAVDDSQLPKDRFSAERLKGVDSTLKIQPAELGDSAVYLCASSGIGGSSERGGYTFGSGTRLTVV.

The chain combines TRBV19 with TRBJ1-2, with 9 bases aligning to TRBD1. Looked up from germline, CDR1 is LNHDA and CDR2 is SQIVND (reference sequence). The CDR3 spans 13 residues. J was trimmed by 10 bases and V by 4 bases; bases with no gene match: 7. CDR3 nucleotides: TGTGCCAGTAGTAACCGGGACAGGGAAACCTACACCTTC. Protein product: CASSNRDRETYTF.

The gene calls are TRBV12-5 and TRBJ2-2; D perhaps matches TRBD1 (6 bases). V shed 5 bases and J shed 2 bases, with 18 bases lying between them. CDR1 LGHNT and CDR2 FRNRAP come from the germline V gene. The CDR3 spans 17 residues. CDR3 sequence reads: CASGGEKGTLNTGELFF. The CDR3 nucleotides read TGTGCTAGTGGTGGGGAAAAGGGGACACTTAACACCGGGGAGCTGTTTTTT. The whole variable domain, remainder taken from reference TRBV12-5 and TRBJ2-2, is DARVTQTPRHKVTEMGQEVTMRCQPILGHNTVFWYRQTMMQGLELLAYFRNRAPLDDSGMPKDRFSAEMPDATLATLKIQPSEPRDSAVYFCASGGEKGTLNTGELFFGEGSRLTVL.

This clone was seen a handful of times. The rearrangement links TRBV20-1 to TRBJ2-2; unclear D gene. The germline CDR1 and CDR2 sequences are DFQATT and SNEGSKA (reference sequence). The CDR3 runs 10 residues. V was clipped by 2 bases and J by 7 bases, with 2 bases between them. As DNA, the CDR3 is TGCAGTGCTAGATTCGGGGAGCTGTTTTTT. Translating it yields CSARFGELFF.

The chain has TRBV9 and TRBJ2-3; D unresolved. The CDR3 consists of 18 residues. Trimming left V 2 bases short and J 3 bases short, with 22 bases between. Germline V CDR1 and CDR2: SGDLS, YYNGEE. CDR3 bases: TGTGCCAGCAGCGTTTACGACTCGGGTCCAGGCGTAACAGATACGCAGTATTTT. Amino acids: CASSVYDSGPGVTDTQYF.

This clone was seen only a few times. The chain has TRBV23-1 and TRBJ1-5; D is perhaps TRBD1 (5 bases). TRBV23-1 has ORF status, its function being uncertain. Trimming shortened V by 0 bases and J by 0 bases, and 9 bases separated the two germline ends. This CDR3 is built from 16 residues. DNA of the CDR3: TGCGCCAGCAGTCAATCGGGGCAGTATAGCAATCAGCCCCAGCATTTT. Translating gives CASSQSGQYSNQPQHF.

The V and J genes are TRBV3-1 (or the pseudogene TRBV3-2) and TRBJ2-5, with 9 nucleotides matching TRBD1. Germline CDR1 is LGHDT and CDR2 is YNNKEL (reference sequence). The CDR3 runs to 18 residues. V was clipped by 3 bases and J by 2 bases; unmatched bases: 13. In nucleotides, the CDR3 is TGTGCCAGCAGCCAGGTTTTGGGGGACAGGGTAAGTCAAGAGACCCAGTACTTC. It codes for CASSQVLGDRVSQETQYF.

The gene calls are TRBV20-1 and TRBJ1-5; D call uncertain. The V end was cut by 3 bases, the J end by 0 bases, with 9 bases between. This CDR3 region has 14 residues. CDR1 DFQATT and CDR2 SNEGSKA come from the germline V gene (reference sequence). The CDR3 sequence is CSASPLDSNQPQHF. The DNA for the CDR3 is TGCAGTGCTAGTCCGTTAGATAGCAATCAGCCCCAGCATTTT.

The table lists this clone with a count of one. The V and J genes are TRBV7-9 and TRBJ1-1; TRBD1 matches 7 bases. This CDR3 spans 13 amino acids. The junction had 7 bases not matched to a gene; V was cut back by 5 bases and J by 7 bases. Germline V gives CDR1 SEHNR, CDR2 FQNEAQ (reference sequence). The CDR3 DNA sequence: TGTGCCAGCAGCAATCCGGGACAGAGTGAAGCTTTCTTT. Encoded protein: CASSNPGQSEAFF.